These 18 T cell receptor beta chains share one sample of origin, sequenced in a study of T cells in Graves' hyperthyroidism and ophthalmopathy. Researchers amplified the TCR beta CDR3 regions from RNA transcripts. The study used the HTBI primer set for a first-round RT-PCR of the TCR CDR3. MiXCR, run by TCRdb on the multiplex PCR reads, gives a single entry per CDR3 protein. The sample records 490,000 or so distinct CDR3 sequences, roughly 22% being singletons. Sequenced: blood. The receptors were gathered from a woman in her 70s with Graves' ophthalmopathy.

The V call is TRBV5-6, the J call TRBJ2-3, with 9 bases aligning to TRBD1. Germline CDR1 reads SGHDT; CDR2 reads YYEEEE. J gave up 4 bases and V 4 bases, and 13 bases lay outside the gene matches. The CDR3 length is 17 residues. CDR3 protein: CASSRGFGTGIADTQYF. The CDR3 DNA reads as TGTGCCAGCAGCCGAGGTTTCGGGACAGGGATAGCAGATACGCAGTATTTT.

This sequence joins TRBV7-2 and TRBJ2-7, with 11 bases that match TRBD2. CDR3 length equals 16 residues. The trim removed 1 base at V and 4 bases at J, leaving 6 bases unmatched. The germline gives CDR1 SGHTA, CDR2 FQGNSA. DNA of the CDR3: TGTGCCAGCAGCTTAGTTGAGGGACTAGCGGTTTACGAGCAGTACTTC. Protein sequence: CASSLVEGLAVYEQYF.

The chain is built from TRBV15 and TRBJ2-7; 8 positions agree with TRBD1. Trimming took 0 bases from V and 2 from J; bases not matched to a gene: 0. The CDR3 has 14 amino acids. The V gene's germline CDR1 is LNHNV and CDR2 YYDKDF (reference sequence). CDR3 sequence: CATSREDRAYEQYF. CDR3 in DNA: TGTGCCACCAGCAGAGAGGACAGGGCCTACGAGCAGTACTTC.

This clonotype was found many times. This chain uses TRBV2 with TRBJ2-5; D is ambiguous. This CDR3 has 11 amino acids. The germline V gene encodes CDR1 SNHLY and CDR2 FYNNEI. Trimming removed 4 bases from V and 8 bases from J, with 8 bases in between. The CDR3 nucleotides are TGTGCCAGCAGTGTTGGCGGAACCCAGTACTTC. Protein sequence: CASSVGGTQYF.

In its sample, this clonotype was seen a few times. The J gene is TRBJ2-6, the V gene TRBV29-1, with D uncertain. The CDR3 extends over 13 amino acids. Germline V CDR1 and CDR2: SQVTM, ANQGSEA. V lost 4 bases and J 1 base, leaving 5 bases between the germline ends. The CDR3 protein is CSVGVSGANVLTF. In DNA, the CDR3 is TGCAGCGTTGGGGTTTCTGGGGCCAACGTCCTGACTTTC. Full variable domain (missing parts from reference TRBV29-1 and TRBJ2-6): SAVISQKPSRDICQRGTSLTIQCQVDSQVTMMFWYRQQPGQSLTLIATANQGSEATYESGFVIDKFPISRPNLTFSTLTVSNMSPEDSSIYLCSVGVSGANVLTFGAGSRLTVL.

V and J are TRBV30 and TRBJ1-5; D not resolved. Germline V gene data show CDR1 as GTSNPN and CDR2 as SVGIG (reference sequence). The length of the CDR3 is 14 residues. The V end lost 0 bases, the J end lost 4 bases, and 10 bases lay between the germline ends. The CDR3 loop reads CAWSVLNRNQPQHF. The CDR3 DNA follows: TGTGCCTGGAGTGTATTGAATCGAAATCAGCCCCAGCATTTT.

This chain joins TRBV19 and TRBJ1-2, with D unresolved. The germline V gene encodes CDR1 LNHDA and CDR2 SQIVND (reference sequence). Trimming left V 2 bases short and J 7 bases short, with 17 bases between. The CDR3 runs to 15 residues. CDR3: CASSINLGGSGGYTF. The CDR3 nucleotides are TGTGCCAGTAGTATAAACTTGGGAGGTAGTGGTGGCTACACCTTC.

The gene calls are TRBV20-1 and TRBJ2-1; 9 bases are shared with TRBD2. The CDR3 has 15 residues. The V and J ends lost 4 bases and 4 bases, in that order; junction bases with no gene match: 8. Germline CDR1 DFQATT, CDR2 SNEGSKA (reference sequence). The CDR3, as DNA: TGCAGTGCTAAGGGAGCGGGAGGTCGGTACAATGAGCAGTTCTTC. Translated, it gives CSAKGAGGRYNEQFF.

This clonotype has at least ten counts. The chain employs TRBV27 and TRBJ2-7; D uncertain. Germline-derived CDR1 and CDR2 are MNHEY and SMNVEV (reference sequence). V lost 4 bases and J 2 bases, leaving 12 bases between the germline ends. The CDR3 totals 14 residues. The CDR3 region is CASSYWAGPYEQYF. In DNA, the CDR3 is TGTGCCAGCAGTTACTGGGCCGGCCCCTACGAGCAGTACTTC.

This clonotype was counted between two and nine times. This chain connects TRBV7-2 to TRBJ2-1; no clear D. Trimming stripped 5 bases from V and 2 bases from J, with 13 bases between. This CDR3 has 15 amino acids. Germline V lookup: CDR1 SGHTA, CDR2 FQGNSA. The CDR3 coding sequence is TGTGCCAGCAGCATCGACCCCGGACCCTACAATGAGCAGTTCTTC. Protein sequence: CASSIDPGPYNEQFF.

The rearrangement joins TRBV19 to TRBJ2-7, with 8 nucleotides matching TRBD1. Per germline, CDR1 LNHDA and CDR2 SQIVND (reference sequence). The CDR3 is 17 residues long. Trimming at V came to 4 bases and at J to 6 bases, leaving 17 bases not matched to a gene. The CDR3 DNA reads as TGTGCCAGTAGTAGCAACCCGCCGACAGGGGCACATGGCGAGCAGTACTTC. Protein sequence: CASSSNPPTGAHGEQYF.

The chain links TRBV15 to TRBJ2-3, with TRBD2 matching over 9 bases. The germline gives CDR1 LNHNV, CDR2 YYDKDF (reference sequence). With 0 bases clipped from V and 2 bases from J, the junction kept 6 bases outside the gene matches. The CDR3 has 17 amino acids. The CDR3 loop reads CATSRDPTSGFTDTQYF. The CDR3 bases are TGTGCCACCAGCAGAGATCCAACTAGCGGGTTCACAGATACGCAGTATTTT. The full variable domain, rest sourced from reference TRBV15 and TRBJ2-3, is DAMVIQNPRYQVTQFGKPVTLSCSQTLNHNVMYWYQQKSSQAPKLLFHYYDKDFNNEADTPDNFQSRRPNTSFCFLDIRSPGLGDTAMYLCATSRDPTSGFTDTQYFGPGTRLTVL.

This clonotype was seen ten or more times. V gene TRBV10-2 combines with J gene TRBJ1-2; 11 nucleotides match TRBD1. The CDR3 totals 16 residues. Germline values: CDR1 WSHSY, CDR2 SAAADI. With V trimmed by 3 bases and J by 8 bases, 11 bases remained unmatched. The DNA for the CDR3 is TGCGCCAGCAGTGACCGGGACAGGGGGTTCTCGGGGGGCTACACCTTC. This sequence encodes CASSDRDRGFSGGYTF.

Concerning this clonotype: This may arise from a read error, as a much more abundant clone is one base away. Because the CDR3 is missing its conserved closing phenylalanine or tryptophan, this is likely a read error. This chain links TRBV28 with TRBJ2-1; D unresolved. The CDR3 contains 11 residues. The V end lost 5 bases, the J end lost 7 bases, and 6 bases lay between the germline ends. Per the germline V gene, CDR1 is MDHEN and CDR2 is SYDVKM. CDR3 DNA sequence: TGTGCCAGCAGTCCAAAAAATGAGCAGTTCCTC. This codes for CASSPKNEQFL.

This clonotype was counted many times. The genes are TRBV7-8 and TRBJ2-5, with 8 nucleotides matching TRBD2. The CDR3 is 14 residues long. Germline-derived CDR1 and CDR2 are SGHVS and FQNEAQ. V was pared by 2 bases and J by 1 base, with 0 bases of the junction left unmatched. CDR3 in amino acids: CASSLLAGQETQYF. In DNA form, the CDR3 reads TGTGCCAGCAGCTTACTAGCGGGCCAAGAGACCCAGTACTTC.

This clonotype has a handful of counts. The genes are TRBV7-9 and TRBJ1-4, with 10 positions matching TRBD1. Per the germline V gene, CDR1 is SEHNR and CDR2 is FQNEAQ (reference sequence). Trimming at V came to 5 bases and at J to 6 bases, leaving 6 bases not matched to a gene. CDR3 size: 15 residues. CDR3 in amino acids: CASSRRGTGDEKLFF. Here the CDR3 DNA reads TGTGCCAGCAGCCGTAGAGGGACAGGGGATGAAAAACTGTTTTTT.

The CDR3 region has the DNA TGTGCCAGCAGCTCAGTGGGGAGGGAGGAGACCCAGTACTTC. This gives the protein CASSSVGREETQYF. This chain connects TRBV7-2 to TRBJ2-5, with TRBD2 matching over 7 bases. The CDR3 totals 14 residues. With 4 bases clipped from V and 5 bases from J, the junction kept 7 bases outside the gene matches. Germline V gene sequence: CDR1 SGHTA, CDR2 FQGNSA.

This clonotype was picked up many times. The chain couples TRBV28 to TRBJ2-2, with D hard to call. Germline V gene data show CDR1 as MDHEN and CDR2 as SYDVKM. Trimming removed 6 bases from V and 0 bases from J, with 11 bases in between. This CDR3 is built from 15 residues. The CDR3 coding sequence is TGTGCCAGCAGCTACGAATTGGCGAACACCGGGGAGCTGTTTTTT. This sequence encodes CASSYELANTGELFF. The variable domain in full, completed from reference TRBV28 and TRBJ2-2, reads DVKVTQSSRYLVKRTGEKVFLECVQDMDHENMFWYRQDPGLGLRLIYFSYDVKMKEKGDIPEGYSVSREKKERFSLILESASTNQTSMYLCASSYELANTGELFFGEGSRLTVL.